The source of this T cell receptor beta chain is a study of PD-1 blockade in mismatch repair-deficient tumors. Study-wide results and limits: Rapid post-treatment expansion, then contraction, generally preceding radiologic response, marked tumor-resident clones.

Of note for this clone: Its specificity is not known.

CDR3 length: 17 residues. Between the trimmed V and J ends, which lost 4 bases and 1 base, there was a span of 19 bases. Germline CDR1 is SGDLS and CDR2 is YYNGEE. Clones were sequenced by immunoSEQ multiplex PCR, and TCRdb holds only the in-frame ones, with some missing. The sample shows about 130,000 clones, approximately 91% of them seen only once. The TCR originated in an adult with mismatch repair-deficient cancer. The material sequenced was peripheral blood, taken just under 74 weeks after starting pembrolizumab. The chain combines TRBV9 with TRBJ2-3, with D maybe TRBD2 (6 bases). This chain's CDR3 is CASSPPGVIAGTDTQYF. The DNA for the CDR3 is TGTGCCAGCAGCCCCCCTGGTGTGATAGCGGGCACAGATACGCAGTATTTT.